This T cell receptor beta chain was identified in a study of tumor-infiltrating lymphocytes in oesophageal squamous cell carcinoma. Germline V lookup: CDR1 SGHVS, CDR2 FQNEAQ. Trimming shortened V by 2 bases and J by 2 bases, and 7 bases separated the two germline ends. This CDR3 has 13 amino acids. From the PCR reads, TCRdb called clonotypes with MiXCR, one entry per CDR3 protein. The sample yields about 12,000 distinct CDR3 sequences, around 49% seen once. This clonotype is deemed large (0.1 to 1%). The sample taken for sequencing was esophageal tumor tissue. The chain employs TRBV7-8 and TRBJ2-7; D unresolved. This receptor was identified in a female donor with esophageal squamous cell carcinoma. The CDR3 nucleotides read TGTGCCAGCAGCTTATCTAGGACCTACGAGCAGTACTTC. Its protein is CASSLSRTYEQYF.